Listed here is a single T cell receptor beta chain. The data are from a study of shared clonotypes between healthy human individuals. V was cut by 2 bases and J by 1 base, with 8 bases left in between. Germline assignment: CDR1 LNHDA and CDR2 SQIVND (reference sequence). This CDR3 spans 15 amino acids. Clones were sequenced by immunoSEQ multiplex PCR, and TCRdb holds only the in-frame ones, with some missing. Of 2 million to 3 million clones listed, 80% to 95% are singletons. The clonotype originates from a man between 18 and 35 years old in good health. Some clones in this sample may be carry-over from other donors' samples. The sample was naive CD4+ T cells from PBMCs. Subset meaning: CD45RA+ positively selected. V is TRBV19 and J is TRBJ2-2; no definite D call. CDR3 nucleotide sequence: TGTGCCAGTAGTATAAGTCCCATGAACACCGGGGAGCTGTTTTTT. Protein: CASSISPMNTGELFF.